This is a list of T cell receptor beta chains from one sample in a study of post-analysis software for immune sequencing data. TCRdb re-derived calls from the PCR reads in MiXCR, one entry per CDR3 protein. The sample includes some 240,000 distinct CDR3 sequences, 36% of them seen just once. Sequenced material: blood. Receptors were obtained from a girl aged 5 to 17 with multiple sclerosis. Each CDR3 is given with its conserved first and last residue. A D gene is named only where the DNA matches it firmly.

V gene	J gene	D gene	CDR3 protein
TRBV7-2	TRBJ2-4	-	CASSHPRAKNIQYF
TRBV28	TRBJ1-1	-	CASNDALRGRDTEAFF
TRBV29-1	TRBJ1-1	TRBD1	CSVKLDRGLNTEAFF
TRBV29-1	TRBJ2-2	-	CSVREGLNTGELFF
TRBV11-3	TRBJ2-3	-	CASSLAAGRTDTQYF
TRBV20-1	TRBJ2-1	TRBD2	CSARDLAGGPYNEQFF
TRBV29-1	TRBJ2-1	TRBD2	CSVEGLVGNEQFF
TRBV10-3	TRBJ2-1	-	CAISEGLALTNEQFF
TRBV12-3/TRBV12-4	TRBJ2-1	TRBD2	CASSSGRAPDEQFF
TRBV5-1	TRBJ1-2	TRBD1	CASRDSITSNYGYTF
TRBV5-1	TRBJ1-6	-	CASSLTPFFSYNSPLHF
TRBV4-1	TRBJ1-2	-	CASSQGESYGYTF
TRBV6-4	TRBJ2-1	TRBD2	CASSDSGGSSYNEQFF
TRBV5-1	TRBJ2-5	-	CASSSLGLPQETQYF
TRBV19	TRBJ2-4	-	CASTGVAKNIQYF
TRBV7-2	TRBJ2-1	-	CANEWDPAGEQFF
TRBV11-2	TRBJ1-6	-	CASSLEPGTSSPPHF
TRBV28	TRBJ2-1	-	CASSLGGGAYNEQFF
TRBV20-1	TRBJ2-1	TRBD2	CSARDPSGRAPDEQFF
TRBV18	TRBJ2-3	-	CASSWTSSTDTQYF
TRBV1	TRBJ2-5	-	CTSRWPQYF
TRBV29-1	TRBJ2-2	TRBD1	CSATGENTGELFF
TRBV20-1	TRBJ2-1	-	CSARVRGGPERYNEQFF
TRBV29-1	TRBJ1-1	-	CSALADSLNTEAFF
TRBV6-1	TRBJ2-1	-	CASSEALTFRQEQFF
TRBV21-1	TRBJ2-7	-	CASSKEDRGENEQYF
TRBV10-3	TRBJ2-2	TRBD1	CAISESGGTGRNTGELFF
TRBV7-9	TRBJ1-2	TRBD1	CASSSPGTVYYGYTF
TRBV12-3/TRBV12-4	TRBJ1-1	-	CASSLVASTNTEAFF
TRBV2	TRBJ2-1	TRBD2	CASSPAGDSYNEQFF
TRBV4-1	TRBJ2-7	-	CASSQTKYEQYF
TRBV12-3/TRBV12-4	TRBJ2-7	-	CASSLRSYEQYF
TRBV5-6	TRBJ1-2	-	CASTILTTGNYGYTF
TRBV5-5	TRBJ2-1	-	CASSPYQGSYNEQFF
TRBV7-2	TRBJ2-4	TRBD2	CASSLWVAGPPGEQYF
TRBV6-5	TRBJ2-5	-	CASSYSTGNQETQYF
TRBV9	TRBJ1-4	-	CASSVGSSAFTNEKLFF
TRBV20-1	TRBJ2-5	TRBD2	CSARVPTSGGAETQYF
TRBV11-2	TRBJ2-3	TRBD2	CASSRGLGGGLAKISTHTQYF
TRBV6-2/TRBV6-3	TRBJ1-5	-	CASSYSTGDITSRNQPQHF
TRBV20-1	TRBJ1-2	-	CSAPQTATYGYTF
TRBV15	TRBJ1-5	-	CATSRDPVQQPQHF
TRBV12-3/TRBV12-4	TRBJ2-1	-	CASSPDRYTYNEQFF
TRBV6-5	TRBJ1-5	TRBD1	CASSSTGLSNQPQHF
TRBV4-2	TRBJ2-1	TRBD1	CASSHPGQSYNEQFF
TRBV25-1	TRBJ2-1	-	CASRDANEQFF
TRBV3-1	TRBJ2-1	-	CAACSYNEQFF
TRBV7-2	TRBJ2-3	-	CASSLGESSTDTQYF
TRBV24-1	TRBJ2-3	TRBD1	CATSEPGTGGPDTQYF
TRBV29-1	TRBJ2-5	-	CSVAGTYQETQYF
TRBV27	TRBJ2-6	-	CASRVGSNGYGANALTF
TRBV4-2	TRBJ1-2	-	CASSQDEVTEDGYTF
TRBV6-2/TRBV6-3	TRBJ1-5	-	CASSQVNQPQHF
TRBV4-1	TRBJ2-3	TRBD2	CASSLLRSGRAEDTQYF
TRBV12-3/TRBV12-4	TRBJ1-4	-	CASSLFSLQGDEKLFF
TRBV7-9	TRBJ1-1	-	CASSLAGGARGTEAFF
TRBV20-1	TRBJ2-1	-	CSARDLSYNEQFF